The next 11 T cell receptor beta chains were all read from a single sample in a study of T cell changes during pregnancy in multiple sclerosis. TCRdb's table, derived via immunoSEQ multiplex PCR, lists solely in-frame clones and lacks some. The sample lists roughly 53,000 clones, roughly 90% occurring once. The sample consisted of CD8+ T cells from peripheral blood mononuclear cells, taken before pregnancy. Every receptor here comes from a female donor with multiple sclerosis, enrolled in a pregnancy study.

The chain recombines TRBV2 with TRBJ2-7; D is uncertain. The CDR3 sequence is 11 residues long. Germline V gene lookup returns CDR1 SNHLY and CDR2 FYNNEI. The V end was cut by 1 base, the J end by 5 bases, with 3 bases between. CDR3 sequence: CASSEDNEQYF. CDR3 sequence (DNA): TGTGCCAGCAGTGAAGACAACGAGCAGTACTTC.

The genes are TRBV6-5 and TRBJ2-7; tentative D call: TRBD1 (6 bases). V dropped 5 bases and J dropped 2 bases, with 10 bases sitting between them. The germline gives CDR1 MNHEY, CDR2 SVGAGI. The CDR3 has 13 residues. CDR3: CASSTDRTYEQYF. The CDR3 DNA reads TGTGCCAGCAGTACCGACAGGACCTACGAGCAGTACTTC.

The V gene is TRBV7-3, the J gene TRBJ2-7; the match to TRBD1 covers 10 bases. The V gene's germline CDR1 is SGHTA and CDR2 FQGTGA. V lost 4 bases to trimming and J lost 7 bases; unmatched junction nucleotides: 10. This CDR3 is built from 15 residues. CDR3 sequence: CASSSGQGKIREQYF. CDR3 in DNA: TGTGCCAGCAGCTCGGGACAGGGGAAGATTAGGGAGCAGTACTTC.

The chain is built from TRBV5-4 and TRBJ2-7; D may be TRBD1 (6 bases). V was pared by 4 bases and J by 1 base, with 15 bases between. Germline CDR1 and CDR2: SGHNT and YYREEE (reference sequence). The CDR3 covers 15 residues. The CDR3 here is CASSTDSYQSYEQYF. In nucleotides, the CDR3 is TGTGCCAGCAGCACGGACAGTTACCAATCCTACGAGCAGTACTTC.

The DNA for the CDR3 is TGTGCCAGCAGTTTCTTTAGACAAACCAAGAACACTGAAGCTTTCTTT. Translated, it gives CASSFFRQTKNTEAFF. The rearrangement links TRBV6-5 to TRBJ1-1, with D hard to call. Trimming cost V 4 bases and J 1 base, with 16 bases left between them. Germline loops: CDR1 MNHEY, CDR2 SVGAGI. The CDR3 has 16 residues.

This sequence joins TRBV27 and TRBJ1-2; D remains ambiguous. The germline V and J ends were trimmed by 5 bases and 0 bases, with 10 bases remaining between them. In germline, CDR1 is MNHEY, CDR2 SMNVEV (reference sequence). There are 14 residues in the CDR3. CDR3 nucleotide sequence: TGTGCCAGCAGTCAGGCGGGTGCTAACTATGGCTACACCTTC. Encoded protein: CASSQAGANYGYTF.

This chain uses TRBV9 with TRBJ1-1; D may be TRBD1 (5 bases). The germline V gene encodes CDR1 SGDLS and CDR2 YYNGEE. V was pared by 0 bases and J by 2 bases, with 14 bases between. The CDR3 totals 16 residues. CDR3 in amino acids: CASSVGSATANTEAFF. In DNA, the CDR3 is TGTGCCAGCAGCGTAGGGTCTGCGACAGCAAACACTGAAGCTTTCTTT. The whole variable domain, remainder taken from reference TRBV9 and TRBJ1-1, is DSGVTQTPKHLITATGQRVTLRCSPRSGDLSVYWYQQSLDQGLQFLIQYYNGEERAKGNILERFSAQQFPDLHSELNLSSLELGDSALYFCASSVGSATANTEAFFGQGTRLTVV.

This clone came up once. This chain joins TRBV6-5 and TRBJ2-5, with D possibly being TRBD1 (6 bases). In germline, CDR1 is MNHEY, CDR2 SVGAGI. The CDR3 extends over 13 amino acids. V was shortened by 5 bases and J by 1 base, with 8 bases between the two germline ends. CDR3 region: CASSRTVQETQYF. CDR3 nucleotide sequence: TGTGCCAGCAGTAGGACAGTCCAAGAGACCCAGTACTTC.

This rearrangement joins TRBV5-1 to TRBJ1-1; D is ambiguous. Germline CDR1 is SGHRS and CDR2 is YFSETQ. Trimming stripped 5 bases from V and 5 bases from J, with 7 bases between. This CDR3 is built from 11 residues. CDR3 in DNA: TGCGCCAGCAGAGGAGGAACTGAAGCTTTCTTT. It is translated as CASRGGTEAFF.

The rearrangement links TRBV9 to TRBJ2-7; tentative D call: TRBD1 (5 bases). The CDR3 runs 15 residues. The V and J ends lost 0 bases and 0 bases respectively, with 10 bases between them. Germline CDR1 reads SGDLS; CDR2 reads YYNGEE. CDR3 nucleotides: TGTGCCAGCAGCGTAGAGGGGCAGCCCTCCTACGAGCAGTACTTC. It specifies CASSVEGQPSYEQYF.

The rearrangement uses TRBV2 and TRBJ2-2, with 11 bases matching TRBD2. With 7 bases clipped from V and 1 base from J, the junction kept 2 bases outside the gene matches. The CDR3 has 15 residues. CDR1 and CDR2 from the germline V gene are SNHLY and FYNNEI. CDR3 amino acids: CASIGLAGNTGELFF. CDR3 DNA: TGTGCCAGCATCGGACTAGCGGGGAACACCGGGGAGCTGTTTTTT.